A selection of T cell receptor beta chains follows, all from one sample in a study of cytomegalovirus exposure and HLA in healthy donors. Using immunoSEQ multiplex PCR, the repertoire was profiled, and TCRdb retains in-frame clones only, with some absent. This table has over 120,000 clones, 75% to 90% appearing once. The specimen was PBMCs. The source is a woman aged 25 to 45 in good health and CMV-seronegative. Each CDR3 is given with its conserved first and last residue. Each record gives: D gene, clone size, J gene, V gene, CDR3 DNA, CDR3 protein. The D gene is left open where the match is weak. Size is stated for part of the rows, as once, few or many counts, or as a class when the clone is expanded.

d_gene: TRBD1; abundance: .; j_gene: TRBJ2-2; v_gene: TRBV5-4; CDR3nt: TGTGCCAGCAGGGGGACAGGGGGTTACGCCGGGGAGCTGTTTTTT; CDR3aa: CASRGTGGYAGELFF
d_gene: .; abundance: once; j_gene: TRBJ1-1; v_gene: TRBV12-1; CDR3nt: TGTGCCAGCAGCCCGCGGGCCAACCCCACTGAAGCTTTCTTT; CDR3aa: CASSPRANPTEAFF
d_gene: TRBD2; abundance: once; j_gene: TRBJ2-5; v_gene: TRBV7-2; CDR3nt: TGTGCCAGCATTTTTGCGGGACTAGCGGGGGCGGCAGGAGAGACCCAGTACTTC; CDR3aa: CASIFAGLAGAAGETQYF
d_gene: TRBD2; abundance: .; j_gene: TRBJ2-2; v_gene: TRBV5-1; CDR3nt: TGCGCCAGCAGCTTGGCCTGGGGACTAGCGGGGCTTAACACCGGGGAGCTGTTTTTT; CDR3aa: CASSLAWGLAGLNTGELFF
d_gene: .; abundance: .; j_gene: TRBJ2-7; v_gene: TRBV7-8; CDR3nt: TGTGCCAGCAGCCCCGCCCTAGCGCCAAGTAAGCACTACGAGCAGTACTTC; CDR3aa: CASSPALAPSKHYEQYF
d_gene: TRBD2; abundance: once; j_gene: TRBJ2-7; v_gene: TRBV27; CDR3nt: TGTGCCAGCAGTTTATGGGGTAGCGGGGGGGCAGGCGAGCAGTACTTC; CDR3aa: CASSLWGSGGAGEQYF
d_gene: .; abundance: .; j_gene: TRBJ1-2; v_gene: TRBV28; CDR3nt: TGTGCTTGCTCGGACTATGGCTACACCTTC; CDR3aa: CACSDYGYTF
d_gene: TRBD1; abundance: few; j_gene: TRBJ1-1; v_gene: TRBV11-2; CDR3nt: TGTGCCAGCAGCTACCCCCAGGGGGTAAACACTGAAGCTTTCTTT; CDR3aa: CASSYPQGVNTEAFF
d_gene: TRBD1; abundance: few; j_gene: TRBJ1-1; v_gene: TRBV5-1; CDR3nt: TGCGCCAGCAGCTTACCACAGGGGGGCAACACTGAAGCTTTCTTT; CDR3aa: CASSLPQGGNTEAFF
d_gene: .; abundance: few; j_gene: TRBJ1-4; v_gene: TRBV29-1; CDR3nt: TGCAGCGCCAAACCAACCTCAACAGGGTCCGGTGAAAAACTGTTTTTT; CDR3aa: CSAKPTSTGSGEKLFF
d_gene: TRBD2; abundance: .; j_gene: TRBJ2-7; v_gene: TRBV10-1; CDR3nt: TGCGCCAGCAGTCCCATGACTAGCGCGAAGGACTCCTACGAGCAGTACTTC; CDR3aa: CASSPMTSAKDSYEQYF
d_gene: TRBD2; abundance: .; j_gene: TRBJ2-3; v_gene: TRBV9; CDR3nt: TGTGCCAGCAGCGTGAGCGGGAGGGCCGGCACAGATACGCAGTATTTT; CDR3aa: CASSVSGRAGTDTQYF
d_gene: .; abundance: .; j_gene: TRBJ2-1; v_gene: TRBV15; CDR3nt: TGTGCCACCAGCAGAGATCCGGGGGCCTACAATGAGCAGTTCTTC; CDR3aa: CATSRDPGAYNEQFF
d_gene: .; abundance: .; j_gene: TRBJ2-7; v_gene: TRBV11-2; CDR3nt: TGTGCCAGCAGCTTAGACAGGGAATCCTACGAGCAGTACTTC; CDR3aa: CASSLDRESYEQYF
d_gene: .; abundance: .; j_gene: TRBJ2-5; v_gene: TRBV7-2; CDR3nt: TGTGCCAGCAGCTCCCATGAGACCCAGTACTTC; CDR3aa: CASSSHETQYF
d_gene: .; abundance: .; j_gene: TRBJ1-2; v_gene: TRBV7-2; CDR3nt: TGTGCCAGCAGCTTAGAACGAGTCTATGGCTACACCTTC; CDR3aa: CASSLERVYGYTF
d_gene: .; abundance: once; j_gene: TRBJ2-3; v_gene: TRBV7-6; CDR3nt: TGTGCCAGCAGCTTAGGGGCGGGCGCAGATACGCAGTATTTT; CDR3aa: CASSLGAGADTQYF
d_gene: TRBD1; abundance: .; j_gene: TRBJ2-3; v_gene: TRBV9; CDR3nt: TGTGCCAGCAGTGTCACAGGGGGCCGCACAGATACGCAGTATTTT; CDR3aa: CASSVTGGRTDTQYF